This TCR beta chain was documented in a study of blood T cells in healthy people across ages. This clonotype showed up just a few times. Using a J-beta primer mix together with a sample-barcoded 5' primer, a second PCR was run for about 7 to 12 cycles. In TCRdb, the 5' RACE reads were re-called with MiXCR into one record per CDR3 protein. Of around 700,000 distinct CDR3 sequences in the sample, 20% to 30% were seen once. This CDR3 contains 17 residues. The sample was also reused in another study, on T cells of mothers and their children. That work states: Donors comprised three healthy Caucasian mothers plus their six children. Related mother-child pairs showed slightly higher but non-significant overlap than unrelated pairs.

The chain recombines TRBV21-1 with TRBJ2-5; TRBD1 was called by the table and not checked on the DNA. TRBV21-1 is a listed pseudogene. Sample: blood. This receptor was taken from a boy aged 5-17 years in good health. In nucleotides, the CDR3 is TGTGCCAGCAGCAAAGAAGGAAGGGGGGTGCGGCAAGAGACCCAGTACTTC. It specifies CASSKEGRGVRQETQYF.